This TCR beta chain was found in a study of identical twins. Points from the study as a whole: Monozygotic twin pairs showed more out-of-frame TCR alpha sharing than models estimated.

Healthy Caucasians were all of the donors. TCRdb re-called the 5' RACE reads through MiXCR, storing one row per CDR3 protein. The top ten hold about 0.53% of the sample, which has 460,000 or so distinct CDR3 sequences, 14% seen once. This clonotype came up a few times. The antigen remains unidentified. This CDR3 region has 11 residues. Looked up from germline, CDR1 is SEHNR and CDR2 is FQNEAQ (reference sequence). Between the trimmed V and J ends, which lost 8 bases and 5 bases, there was a span of 9 bases. These same data were also listed under a study on yellow fever vaccine responses in identical twins.

The rearrangement links TRBV7-9 to TRBJ2-5; D perhaps matches TRBD2 (5 bases). Sample: CD4+ T cells sorted from blood. The source is a woman younger than 35 in good health. CDR3 in DNA: TGTGCCAGCCCCTCGGGGGAGACCCAGTACTTC. Translated: CASPSGETQYF. Full variable domain (remainder filled in from reference TRBV7-9 and TRBJ2-5): DTGVSQNPRHKITKRGQNVTFRCDPISEHNRLYWYRQTLGQGPEFLTYFQNEAQLEKSRLLSDRFSAERPKGSFSTLEIQRTEQGDSAMYLCASPSGETQYFGPGTRLLVL.